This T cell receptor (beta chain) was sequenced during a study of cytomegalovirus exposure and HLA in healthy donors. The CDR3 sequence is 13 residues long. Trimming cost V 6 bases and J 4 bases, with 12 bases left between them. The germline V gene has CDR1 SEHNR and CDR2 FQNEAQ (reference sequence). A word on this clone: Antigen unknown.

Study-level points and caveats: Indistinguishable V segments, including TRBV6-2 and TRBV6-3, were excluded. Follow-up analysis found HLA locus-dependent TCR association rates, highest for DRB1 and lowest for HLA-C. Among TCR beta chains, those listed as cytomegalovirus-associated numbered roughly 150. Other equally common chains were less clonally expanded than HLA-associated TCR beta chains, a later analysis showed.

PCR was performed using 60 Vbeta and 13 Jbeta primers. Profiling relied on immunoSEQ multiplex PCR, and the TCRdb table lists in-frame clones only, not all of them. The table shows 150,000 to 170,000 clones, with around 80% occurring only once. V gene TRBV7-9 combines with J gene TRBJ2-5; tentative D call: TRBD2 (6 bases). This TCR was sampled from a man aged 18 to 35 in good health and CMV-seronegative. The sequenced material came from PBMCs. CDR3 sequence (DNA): TGTGCCAGCAGTGGAGGGGCGGGAGAGACCCAGTACTTC. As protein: CASSGGAGETQYF.